The 14 T cell receptor beta chains listed next were all sequenced from one sample in a study of blood T cells in healthy people across ages. Alongside a J-beta primer mix, a sample-barcoded 5' primer served in a second PCR lasting roughly 7 to 11 cycles. One entry per CDR3 protein results from TCRdb running MiXCR on the 5' RACE reads. This table has fewer than 2 million distinct CDR3 sequences, about two fifths appearing once. The specimen was blood. All receptors derive from a human donor in good health.

V usage is TRBV7-9 and J usage is TRBJ2-4; 9 nucleotides align to TRBD1. The last part of the DNA fits TRBJ2-7 better; the J call may be wrong. This CDR3 has 15 residues. CDR1 and CDR2 from the germline V gene are SEHNR and FQNEAQ (reference sequence). Written as DNA, the CDR3 is TGTGCCAGCAGCCTGATCACGGACAGGGGCTACGAGCAGTACTTC. Translation gives CASSLITDRGYEQYF.

The gene calls are TRBV5-5 and TRBJ2-1; 7 nucleotides align to TRBD1. Germline assignment: CDR1 SGHKS and CDR2 YYEKEE (reference sequence). V gave up 1 base and J gave up 0 bases; unmatched junction bases: 7. The length of the CDR3 is 17 residues. The CDR3 region is CASSLRGQFYSYNEQFF. CDR3 coding DNA: TGTGCCAGCAGCTTGCGGGGACAGTTTTACTCCTACAATGAGCAGTTCTTC.

The CDR3, as DNA: TGTGCCAGAAGCTTCCCCCCGCCGGACAGGGGGCATGGGGCCAACGTCCTGACTTTC. It encodes CARSFPPPDRGHGANVLTF. The genes are TRBV5-3 and TRBJ2-6; 11 bases map to TRBD1. TRBV5-3 is noted as an ORF with a role that remains uncertain. CDR3 length equals 19 residues. V was clipped by 2 bases and J by 3 bases; unmatched bases: 10.

The chain has TRBV20-1 and TRBJ2-1, with TRBD1 matching 7 bases. V dropped 5 bases and J dropped 8; count of bases not matched to a gene: 9. Germline V gene data show CDR1 as DFQATT and CDR2 as SNEGSKA (reference sequence). The CDR3 covers 13 residues. The DNA of the CDR3 is TGCAGTGCTCATATCAACAGGGGCCATGAGCAGTTCTTC. Amino acids: CSAHINRGHEQFF.

This clonotype came up a few times. J is TRBJ2-3 and V is TRBV7-3; D possibly corresponds to TRBD2 (6 bases). Germline CDR1 SGHTA, CDR2 FQGTGA. The V and J ends lost 1 base and 4 bases respectively, with 15 bases between them. The CDR3 is 16 residues long. The chain's CDR3 is CASSLMGRRGADTQYF. CDR3 DNA sequence: TGTGCCAGCAGCTTAATGGGTAGGCGGGGCGCAGATACGCAGTATTTT. Drawing the rest from reference TRBV7-3 and TRBJ2-3, the complete variable domain is GAGVSQTPSNKVTEKGKYVELRCDPISGHTALYWYRQSLGQGPEFLIYFQGTGAADDSGLPNDRFFAVRPEGSVSTLKIQRTERGDSAVYLCASSLMGRRGADTQYFGPGTRLTVL.

V usage is TRBV28 and J usage is TRBJ1-1, with D hard to call. V was cut by 6 bases and J by 6 bases, with 14 bases left in between. This CDR3 has 13 residues. Per the germline V gene, CDR1 is MDHEN and CDR2 is SYDVKM. CDR3 protein: CASSAPMGPEAFF. The CDR3 DNA sequence: TGTGCCAGCAGCGCCCCAATGGGTCCTGAAGCTTTCTTT.

Worth noting for this clonotype: A much larger clone is a single base away; this may be a read error. The chain combines TRBV7-2 with TRBJ2-1; D uncertain. The CDR3 is made up of 14 amino acids. Germline-derived CDR1 and CDR2 are SGHTA and FQGNSA. CDR3 sequence: CASSLELGYNERFF. In DNA form, the CDR3 reads TGTGCCAGCAGCTTAGAACTGGGGTACAATGAGCGGTTCTTC.

The chain links TRBV27 to TRBJ1-2; 7 nucleotides agree with TRBD1. The junction had 10 bases not matched to a gene; V was cut back by 5 bases and J by 7 bases. CDR3 length: 14 residues. Germline values: CDR1 MNHEY, CDR2 SMNVEV (reference sequence). CDR3 amino acids: CASSPLRGRGGYTF. As DNA, the CDR3 is TGTGCCAGCAGTCCCTTAAGGGGGCGCGGTGGCTACACCTTC.

This clonotype was counted ten times or more. The rearrangement joins TRBV4-2 to TRBJ2-2; tentatively, D is TRBD2 (6 bases). V lost 7 bases and J 3 bases, leaving 12 bases between the germline ends. Germline values: CDR1 LGHNA, CDR2 YNFKEQ. This CDR3 has 14 amino acids. The CDR3 spells CASTPEGDTGELFF. The CDR3 DNA sequence: TGTGCCAGCACCCCGGAGGGCGACACCGGGGAGCTGTTTTTT.

The chain employs TRBV7-9 and TRBJ2-1; 9 bases fit TRBD2. In germline, CDR1 is SEHNR, CDR2 FQNEAQ (reference sequence). With 2 bases clipped from V and 7 bases from J, the junction kept 9 bases outside the gene matches. CDR3 size: 16 residues. The CDR3 sequence: CASSLSGLARPNEQFF. CDR3 nucleotide sequence: TGTGCCAGCAGCTTAAGCGGACTAGCGAGGCCGAATGAGCAGTTCTTC.

This clonotype was counted between two and nine times. The gene calls are TRBV6-6 and TRBJ1-1, with D unresolved. The germline V gene has CDR1 MNHNY and CDR2 SVGAGI (reference sequence). The V gene lost 4 bases and the J gene lost 10 bases, with 13 bases spanning the gap. The CDR3 totals 12 residues. In nucleotides, the CDR3 is TGTGCCAGCAGTTTTCGGGGAGGTGGAGCTTTCTTT. Residues: CASSFRGGGAFF.

This chain uses TRBV19 with TRBJ2-1, with 10 nucleotides matching TRBD1. Germline CDR1 is LNHDA and CDR2 is SQIVND (reference sequence). The CDR3 sequence is 15 residues long. The V segment lost 10 bases and the J segment 8 bases; nucleotides outside the gene matches: 14. The CDR3 nucleotides are TGTGCCACGAGACCGGGACAGGGGTTGTTCGATGAGCAGTTCTTC. This encodes CATRPGQGLFDEQFF.

This clonotype was seen repeatedly, ten times or more. The genes are TRBV7-2 and TRBJ2-6, with D hard to call. V gave up 0 bases and J gave up 0 bases, with 3 bases separating them. The CDR3 contains 15 residues. From germline, CDR1 is SGHTA and CDR2 FQGNSA. CDR3 DNA: TGTGCCAGCAGCTTAGCAAGCTCTGGGGCCAACGTCCTGACTTTC. It encodes CASSLASSGANVLTF.

This clonotype was seen a single time. The chain has TRBV11-3 and TRBJ2-7; D gene ambiguous. Per the germline V gene, CDR1 is SGHNT and CDR2 is YENEEA. With 5 bases removed from V and 3 bases from J, the gap between germline ends came to 8 bases. This CDR3 has 12 residues. The CDR3 DNA reads TGTGCCAGCAGCGTGGCCGACTACGAGCAGTACTTC. It yields the protein CASSVADYEQYF. The variable domain in full, completed from reference TRBV11-3 and TRBJ2-7, reads EAGVVQSPRYKIIEKKQPVAFWCNPISGHNTLYWYLQNLGQGPELLIRYENEEAVDDSQLPKDRFSAERLKGVDSTLKIQPAELGDSAVYLCASSVADYEQYFGPGTRLTVT.